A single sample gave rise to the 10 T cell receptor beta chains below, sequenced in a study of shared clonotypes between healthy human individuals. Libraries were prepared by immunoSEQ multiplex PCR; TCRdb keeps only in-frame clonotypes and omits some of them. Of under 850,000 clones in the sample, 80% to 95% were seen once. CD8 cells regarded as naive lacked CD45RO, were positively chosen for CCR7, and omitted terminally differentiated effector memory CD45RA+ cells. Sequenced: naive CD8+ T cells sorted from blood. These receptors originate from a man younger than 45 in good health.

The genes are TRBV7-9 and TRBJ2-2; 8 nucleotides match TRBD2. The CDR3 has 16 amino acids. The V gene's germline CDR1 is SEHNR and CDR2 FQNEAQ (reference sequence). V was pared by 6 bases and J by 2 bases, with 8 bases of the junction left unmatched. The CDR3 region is CASSSTSGDNTGELFF. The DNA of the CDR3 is TGTGCCAGCAGTTCTACTAGCGGAGACAACACCGGGGAGCTGTTTTTT.

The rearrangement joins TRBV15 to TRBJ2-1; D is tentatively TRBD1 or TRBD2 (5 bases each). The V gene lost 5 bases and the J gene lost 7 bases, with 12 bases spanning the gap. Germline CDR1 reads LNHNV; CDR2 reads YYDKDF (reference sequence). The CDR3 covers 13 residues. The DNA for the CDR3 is TGTGCCACCAGCCCGCAGAGGGGAAATGAGCAGTTCTTC. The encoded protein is CATSPQRGNEQFF.

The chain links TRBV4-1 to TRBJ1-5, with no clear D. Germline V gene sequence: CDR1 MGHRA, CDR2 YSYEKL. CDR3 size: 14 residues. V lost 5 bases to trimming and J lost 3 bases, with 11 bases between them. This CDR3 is CASSESFPNQPQHF. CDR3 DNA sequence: TGCGCCAGCAGCGAAAGTTTCCCCAATCAGCCCCAGCATTTT.

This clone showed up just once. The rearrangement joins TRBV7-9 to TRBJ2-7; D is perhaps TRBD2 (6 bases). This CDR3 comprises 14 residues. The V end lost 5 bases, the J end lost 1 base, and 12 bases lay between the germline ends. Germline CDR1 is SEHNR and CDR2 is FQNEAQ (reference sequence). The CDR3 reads CASSGRDSSYEQYF. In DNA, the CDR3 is TGTGCCAGCAGCGGGCGGGACTCATCCTACGAGCAGTACTTC.

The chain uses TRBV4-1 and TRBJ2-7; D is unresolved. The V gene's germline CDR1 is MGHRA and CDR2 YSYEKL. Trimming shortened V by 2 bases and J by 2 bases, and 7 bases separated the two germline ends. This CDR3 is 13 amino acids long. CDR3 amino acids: CASSQFLAYEQYF. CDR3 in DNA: TGCGCCAGCAGCCAATTTCTAGCCTACGAGCAGTACTTC.

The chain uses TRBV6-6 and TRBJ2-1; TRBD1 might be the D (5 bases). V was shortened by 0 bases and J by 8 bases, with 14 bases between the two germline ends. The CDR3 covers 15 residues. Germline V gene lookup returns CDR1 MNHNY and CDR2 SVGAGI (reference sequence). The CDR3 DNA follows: TGTGCCAGCAGTTACTCGGACGGCAGGGTTGATGAGCAGTTCTTC. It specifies CASSYSDGRVDEQFF.

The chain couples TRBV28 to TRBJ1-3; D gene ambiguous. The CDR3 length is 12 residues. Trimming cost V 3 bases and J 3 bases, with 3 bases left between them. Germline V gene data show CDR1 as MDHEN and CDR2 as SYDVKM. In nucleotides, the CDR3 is TGTGCCAGCAGTTTGGATGGAAACACCATATATTTT. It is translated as CASSLDGNTIYF. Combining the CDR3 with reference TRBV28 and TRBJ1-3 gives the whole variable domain DVKVTQSSRYLVKRTGEKVFLECVQDMDHENMFWYRQDPGLGLRLIYFSYDVKMKEKGDIPEGYSVSREKKERFSLILESASTNQTSMYLCASSLDGNTIYFGEGSWLTVV.

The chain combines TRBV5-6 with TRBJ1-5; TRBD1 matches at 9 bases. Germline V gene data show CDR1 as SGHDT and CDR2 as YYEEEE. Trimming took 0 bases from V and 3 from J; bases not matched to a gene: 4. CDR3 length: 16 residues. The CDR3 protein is CASSLGDRDYNQPQHF. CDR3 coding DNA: TGTGCCAGCAGCTTGGGGGACAGGGATTACAATCAGCCCCAGCATTTT.

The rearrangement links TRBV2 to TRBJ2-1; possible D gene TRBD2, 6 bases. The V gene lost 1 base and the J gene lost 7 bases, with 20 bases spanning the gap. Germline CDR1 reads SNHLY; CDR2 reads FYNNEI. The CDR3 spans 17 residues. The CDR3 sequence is CASSEVVVSGPRNEQFF. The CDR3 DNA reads TGTGCCAGCAGTGAAGTCGTCGTGAGCGGGCCTAGGAATGAGCAGTTCTTC.

CDR3 sequence reads: CATSRERTGSSYNEQFF. The CDR3 coding sequence is TGTGCCACCAGCAGAGAGAGGACAGGGAGCTCCTACAATGAGCAGTTCTTC. The chain carries TRBV15 and TRBJ2-1; TRBD1 matches 8 bases. The germline V gene encodes CDR1 LNHNV and CDR2 YYDKDF (reference sequence). CDR3 size: 17 residues. After removal of 0 bases from V and 0 bases from J, the junction contained 4 bases not matched to a gene.